One sample yielded the 28 T cell receptor beta chains listed below, sequenced in a study of T cell changes during pregnancy in multiple sclerosis. Libraries were prepared by immunoSEQ multiplex PCR; TCRdb keeps only in-frame clonotypes and omits some of them. The table records over 50,000 clones, about 90% of them present only once. This material consisted of peripheral blood, taken in the third trimester of pregnancy. These receptors were obtained from a female donor in good health, enrolled as a control in a pregnancy study.

J is TRBJ2-2 and V is TRBV4-1; tentatively, D is TRBD2 (7 bases). The ends were cut back, 4 bases at V and 7 bases at J, with 19 bases in the middle. CDR3 length: 16 residues. CDR1 is MGHRA and CDR2 is YSYEKL in the germline V gene. DNA for the CDR3: TGCGCCAGCAGCCGCGCCCAAGGGGGGGGCGTCGGGGAGCTGTTTTTT. It yields the protein CASSRAQGGGVGELFF.

The V call is TRBV5-6, the J call TRBJ2-2; D may be TRBD1 (6 bases). Germline V CDR1 and CDR2: SGHDT, YYEEEE. This CDR3 contains 15 residues. V lost 9 bases to trimming and J lost 4 bases, with 19 bases between them. The CDR3 sequence is CATEHEGESTGELFF. The CDR3 DNA reads TGTGCCACCGAACACGAGGGGGAGAGCACCGGGGAGCTGTTTTTT.

The genes are TRBV27 and TRBJ2-3; 8 nucleotides align to TRBD2. After removal of 7 bases from V and 1 base from J, the junction contained 7 bases not matched to a gene. CDR3 length: 15 residues. Germline CDR1 MNHEY, CDR2 SMNVEV (reference sequence). This CDR3 reads CASTRSGGRTDTQYF. For the CDR3, the DNA is TGTGCCAGCACCCGAAGCGGGGGCCGCACAGATACGCAGTATTTT.

This clone was detected only a few times. The J gene is TRBJ1-1, the V gene TRBV18; 7 nucleotides agree with TRBD1. The V gene's germline CDR1 is KGHSH and CDR2 LQKENI. The CDR3 totals 16 residues. The V and J ends lost 3 bases and 5 bases, in that order; junction bases with no gene match: 12. CDR3 bases: TGTGCCAGCTCACCGTTTAACACAGGGGCAGGGACTGAAGCTTTCTTT. This encodes CASSPFNTGAGTEAFF.

This clone was detected once. The chain uses TRBV28 and TRBJ2-1, with a possible D match to TRBD2 (6 bases). V was clipped by 10 bases and J by 0 bases, with 19 bases between them. In germline, CDR1 is MDHEN, CDR2 SYDVKM. CDR3 size: 16 residues. The CDR3: CATRGAGRSSYNEQFF. Here the CDR3 DNA reads TGTGCCACCAGAGGGGCGGGGCGTAGCTCCTACAATGAGCAGTTCTTC. The full variable domain, with the rest looked up from reference TRBV28 and TRBJ2-1, is DVKVTQSSRYLVKRTGEKVFLECVQDMDHENMFWYRQDPGLGLRLIYFSYDVKMKEKGDIPEGYSVSREKKERFSLILESASTNQTSMYLCATRGAGRSSYNEQFFGPGTRLTVL.

The genes are TRBV2 and TRBJ1-1, with D maybe TRBD1 (5 bases). The V and J ends lost 8 bases and 5 bases respectively, with 15 bases between them. The CDR3 sequence is 13 residues long. CDR1 is SNHLY, CDR2 FYNNEI, per germline. CDR3 residues: CASPGGTRTEAFF. The CDR3 DNA follows: TGTGCCAGCCCCGGGGGGACGAGGACTGAAGCTTTCTTT. Drawing the rest from reference TRBV2 and TRBJ1-1, the complete variable domain is EPEVTQTPSHQVTQMGQEVILRCVPISNHLYFYWYRQILGQKVEFLVSFYNNEISEKSEIFDDQFSVERPDGSNFTLKIRSTKLEDSAMYFCASPGGTRTEAFFGQGTRLTVV.

The CDR3 nucleotides are TGTGCCAGCAGCTTACGACAGGGTGCAAACACTGAAGCTTTCTTT. This translates into CASSLRQGANTEAFF. The rearrangement links TRBV7-6 to TRBJ1-1, with 7 bases that match TRBD1. CDR1 and CDR2 (germline): SGHVS, FNYEAQ. The CDR3 covers 15 residues. Unmatched junction bases numbered 5, after V lost 2 bases and J lost 2 bases.

This clone was seen a few times. The J gene is TRBJ1-1, the V gene TRBV2, with TRBD1 matching 7 bases. With 10 bases clipped from V and 5 bases from J, the junction kept 4 bases outside the gene matches. Germline V CDR1 and CDR2: SNHLY, FYNNEI. The CDR3 runs 11 residues. In nucleotides, the CDR3 is TGTGCCACTAAGGGGGCTACTGAAGCTTTCTTT. Translated: CATKGATEAFF.

The V gene is TRBV7-2, the J gene TRBJ2-7, with TRBD2 identical over 8 bases. V shed 3 bases and J 2 bases; nucleotides not matched to a gene: 3. The CDR3 length is 14 residues. From germline, CDR1 is SGHTA and CDR2 FQGNSA. CDR3 DNA: TGTGCCAGCAGCTTCGGGGGGGCGGCCTACGAGCAGTACTTC. It specifies CASSFGGAAYEQYF.

The V call is TRBV29-1, the J call TRBJ1-1; 7 bases line up with TRBD1. The junction had 5 bases not matched to a gene; V was cut back by 7 bases and J by 0 bases. From germline, CDR1 is SQVTM and CDR2 ANQGSEA. The CDR3 sequence is 13 residues long. CDR3 sequence reads: CSGWGQMNTEAFF. In nucleotides, the CDR3 is TGCAGCGGATGGGGACAGATGAACACTGAAGCTTTCTTT.

The chain recombines TRBV6-5 with TRBJ1-1; 7 nucleotides align to TRBD1. CDR1 is MNHEY, CDR2 SVGAGI, per germline. V lost 2 bases to trimming and J lost 0 bases; unmatched junction nucleotides: 6. The CDR3 sequence is 16 residues long. CDR3 loop: CASSYKSTGLNTEAFF. The CDR3 nucleotides read TGTGCCAGCAGTTACAAATCGACAGGGCTGAACACTGAAGCTTTCTTT.

This sequence joins TRBV5-4 and TRBJ1-3; 11 bases are a match to TRBD1. Looked up from germline, CDR1 is SGHNT and CDR2 is YYREEE (reference sequence). CDR3 length: 17 amino acids. With V trimmed by 0 bases and J by 0 bases, 2 bases remained unmatched. The chain's CDR3 is CASSLGGTGGSGNTIYF. CDR3 nucleotides: TGTGCCAGCAGCTTGGGGGGGACAGGGGGCTCTGGAAACACCATATATTTT.

The V and J genes are TRBV5-4 and TRBJ2-3; 7 nucleotides line up with TRBD1. CDR3 length equals 16 residues. With V trimmed by 4 bases and J by 2 bases, 10 bases remained unmatched. CDR1 and CDR2 from the germline V gene are SGHNT and YYREEE (reference sequence). CDR3 sequence reads: CASSPGTALVTDTQYF. The CDR3 DNA is TGTGCCAGCAGCCCCGGGACAGCCCTAGTCACAGATACGCAGTATTTT.

The sample holds one count of this clone. The chain joins TRBV6-5 to TRBJ1-1; TRBD1 might be the D (6 bases). CDR1 MNHEY and CDR2 SVGAGI come from the germline V gene. V was clipped by 6 bases and J by 1 base, with 15 bases between them. This CDR3 comprises 15 residues. The CDR3 DNA is TGTGCCAGCAGACTCGCGCCGACAGGGAACACTGAAGCTTTCTTT. This translates into CASRLAPTGNTEAFF.

J is TRBJ2-1 and V is TRBV9, with TRBD2 identical over 10 bases. J was trimmed by 4 bases and V by 3 bases; bases with no gene match: 7. The germline V gene encodes CDR1 SGDLS and CDR2 YYNGEE. The CDR3 extends over 16 amino acids. CDR3: CASSARAGGPYNEQFF. The CDR3 DNA reads as TGTGCCAGCAGCGCGAGAGCGGGGGGGCCGTACAATGAGCAGTTCTTC.

CDR3 sequence: CASSNRGEQFF. The CDR3 coding sequence is TGTGCCAGTAGCAATAGGGGTGAGCAGTTCTTC. The V and J genes are TRBV19 and TRBJ2-1, with D possibly being TRBD1 (5 bases). This CDR3 region has 11 residues. Trimming left V 6 bases short and J 9 bases short, with 9 bases between. The germline gives CDR1 LNHDA, CDR2 SQIVND (reference sequence).

The chain couples TRBV6-5 to TRBJ1-1; 7 nucleotides line up with TRBD1. Germline V gives CDR1 MNHEY, CDR2 SVGAGI. This CDR3 has 14 residues. The V segment lost 0 bases and the J segment 4 bases; nucleotides outside the gene matches: 2. This CDR3 is CASSYSDRATEAFF. The CDR3 DNA reads TGTGCCAGCAGTTACTCTGACAGGGCCACTGAAGCTTTCTTT.

J is TRBJ1-1 and V is TRBV19; maybe TRBD1 (5 bases). The V and J ends lost 5 bases and 1 base respectively, with 5 bases between them. CDR3 size: 12 residues. Per the germline V gene, CDR1 is LNHDA and CDR2 is SQIVND (reference sequence). DNA of the CDR3: TGTGCCAGTAGTCAGGGGAACACTGAAGCTTTCTTT. Translating it yields CASSQGNTEAFF. Supplemented by reference TRBV19 and TRBJ1-1, the full variable domain reads DGGITQSPKYLFRKEGQNVTLSCEQNLNHDAMYWYRQDPGQGLRLIYYSQIVNDFQKGDIAEGYSVSREKKESFPLTVTSAQKNPTAFYLCASSQGNTEAFFGQGTRLTVV.

The rearrangement links TRBV9 to TRBJ1-4; 7 nucleotides match TRBD1. The CDR3 has 14 amino acids. Germline V CDR1 and CDR2: SGDLS, YYNGEE. V lost 4 bases, J lost 3 bases, and 3 bases stayed unmatched. The CDR3 DNA reads as TGTGCCAGCAGCACAGGGGTGCCTAATGAAAAACTGTTTTTT. Residues: CASSTGVPNEKLFF.

By its share, this clone is medium-sized. The V call is TRBV15, the J call TRBJ1-2; tentative D call: TRBD1 (5 bases). Germline CDR1 LNHNV, CDR2 YYDKDF (reference sequence). Trimming shortened V by 6 bases and J by 5 bases, and 16 bases separated the two germline ends. This CDR3 comprises 14 residues. CDR3 loop: CATRGAADPYGYTF. The CDR3 DNA is TGTGCCACCAGAGGGGCCGCGGACCCGTATGGCTACACCTTC.

This chain links TRBV6-5 with TRBJ2-7; 7 nucleotides align to TRBD1. This CDR3 has 15 residues. J was trimmed by 2 bases and V by 2 bases; bases with no gene match: 6. CDR1 is MNHEY, CDR2 SVGAGI, per germline. The CDR3 loop is CASSYQDQGAYEQYF. CDR3 DNA sequence: TGTGCCAGCAGTTACCAGGACCAGGGGGCCTACGAGCAGTACTTC.

The rearrangement uses TRBV10-2 and TRBJ1-2; D call uncertain. Trimming removed 7 bases from V and 4 bases from J, with 16 bases in between. The CDR3 is 14 residues long. The V gene's germline CDR1 is WSHSY and CDR2 SAAADI. The CDR3 loop is CASTPARLGYGYTF. The CDR3 bases are TGCGCCAGCACCCCCGCGCGGTTAGGCTATGGCTACACCTTC.

V is TRBV6-1 and J is TRBJ2-7; TRBD1 matches at 7 bases. CDR1 and CDR2 (germline): MNHNS, SASEGT. The V gene end was trimmed by 2 bases and the J gene end by 3 bases; junction bases not matched to a gene: 7. CDR3 length: 15 amino acids. In DNA form, the CDR3 reads TGTGCCAGCAGTGAACAGAGGACAGGAGGCTACGAGCAGTACTTC. Its protein product is CASSEQRTGGYEQYF.

The chain employs TRBV7-9 and TRBJ2-1; D possibly corresponds to TRBD2 (6 bases). V was pared by 1 base and J by 5 bases, with 12 bases between. This CDR3 region has 15 residues. CDR1 is SEHNR, CDR2 FQNEAQ, per germline (reference sequence). CDR3 sequence reads: CASSLGGTGDNEQFF. CDR3 in DNA: TGTGCCAGCAGCTTAGGCGGGACCGGGGACAATGAGCAGTTCTTC.

V usage is TRBV5-4 and J usage is TRBJ1-1; 9 nucleotides match TRBD1. The germline CDR1 and CDR2 sequences are SGHNT and YYREEE (reference sequence). The V and J ends lost 0 bases and 5 bases, in that order; junction bases with no gene match: 5. The CDR3 loop spans 15 amino acids. This chain's CDR3 is CASSLGDRDRTEAFF. DNA for the CDR3: TGTGCCAGCAGCTTGGGGGACAGGGATCGGACTGAAGCTTTCTTT.

Turning to this clone: Sequence at one end of the junction differs from germline and may be a read error. The same CDR3 also results from other DNA sequences found in this sample. The chain has TRBV6-1 and TRBJ1-6; 7 bases match TRBD1. The CDR3 has 15 amino acids. The V gene's germline CDR1 is MNHNS and CDR2 SASEGT. This CDR3 is CASSKRQGKDSPLHF. The CDR3 DNA reads TGCGCCAGCAGTAAGAGACAGGGTAAAGATTCACCCCTCCACTTT.

This clone appeared once. CDR3 bases: TGTGCCAGCACCCTTAGGGGACAGGCGAGCAATCAGCCCCAGCATTTT. Residues: CASTLRGQASNQPQHF. J is TRBJ1-5 and V is TRBV2; 8 nucleotides line up with TRBD1. This CDR3 has 16 amino acids. J gave up 1 base and V 7 bases, and 9 bases lay outside the gene matches. Germline CDR1 SNHLY, CDR2 FYNNEI.

The rearrangement joins TRBV6-5 to TRBJ1-2; 10 nucleotides match TRBD1. From germline, CDR1 is MNHEY and CDR2 SVGAGI. Trimming removed 2 bases from V and 8 bases from J; junction bases left unmatched: 11. The CDR3 spans 16 residues. The CDR3 DNA follows: TGTGCCAGCAGTTACCAATTCCGGACAGGGGGGGGAGGCTACACCTTC. Its protein product is CASSYQFRTGGGGYTF.